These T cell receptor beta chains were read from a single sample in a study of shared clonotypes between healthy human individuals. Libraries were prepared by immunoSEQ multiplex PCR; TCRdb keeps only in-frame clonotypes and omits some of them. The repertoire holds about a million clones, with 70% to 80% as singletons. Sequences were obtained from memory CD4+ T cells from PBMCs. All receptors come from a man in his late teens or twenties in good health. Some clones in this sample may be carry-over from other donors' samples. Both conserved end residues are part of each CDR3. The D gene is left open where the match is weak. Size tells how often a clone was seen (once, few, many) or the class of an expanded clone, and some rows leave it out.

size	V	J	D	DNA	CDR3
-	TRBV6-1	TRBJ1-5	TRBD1	TGTGCCAGCAGTGGGGGACAGGGTTTCAGCAATCAGCCCCAGCATTTT	CASSGGQGFSNQPQHF
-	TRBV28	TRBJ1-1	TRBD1	TGTGCCAGCTATATAACCGGGACAGGGGAACGAGCTTTCTTT	CASYITGTGERAFF
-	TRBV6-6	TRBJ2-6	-	TGTGCCAGCTCCCAGACCTCTGGGGCCAACGTCCTGACTTTC	CASSQTSGANVLTF
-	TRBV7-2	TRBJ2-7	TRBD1	TGTGCCAGCAGCTTAGTTCTGGACAGGGACGAGCAGTACTTC	CASSLVLDRDEQYF
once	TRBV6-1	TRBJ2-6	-	TGTGCCAGCAGTGAGAACCGCTCTGGGGCCAACGTCCTGACTTTC	CASSENRSGANVLTF
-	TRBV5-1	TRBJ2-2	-	TGCGCCAGCAGTCTTACAGGGATCACCGGGGAGCTGTTTTTT	CASSLTGITGELFF
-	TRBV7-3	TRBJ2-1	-	TGTGCCAGCAGCCCTGGGCGTTTGGGAATCAACTACAATGAGCAGTTCTTC	CASSPGRLGINYNEQFF
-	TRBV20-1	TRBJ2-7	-	TGCAGTGCTAGTGTTCACGAGCAGTACTTC	CSASVHEQYF
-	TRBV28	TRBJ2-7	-	TGTGCCAGCAGTCTCCCGGGTACTTCCTACGAGCAGTACTTC	CASSLPGTSYEQYF
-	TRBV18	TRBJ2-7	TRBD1	TGTGCCAGCTCACTGACCGGGACAGATTACGAGCAGTACTTC	CASSLTGTDYEQYF
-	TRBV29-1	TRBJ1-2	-	TGCAGCGTTCGGCCAGGGGAATATGGCTACACCTTC	CSVRPGEYGYTF
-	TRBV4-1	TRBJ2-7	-	TGCGCCAGCAGCCAAGACCCCCAGGGGCGCTACGAGCAGTACTTC	CASSQDPQGRYEQYF
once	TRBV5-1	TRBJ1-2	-	TGCGCCAGCAGAAGGGAGGGCTATGGCTACACCTTC	CASRREGYGYTF
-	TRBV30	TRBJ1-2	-	TGTGCCTGGAGTCCCCCGCGACCTGGACGGTCCTTC	CAWSPPRPGRSF
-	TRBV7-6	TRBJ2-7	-	TGTGCCAGCAGCTCCCGGGACGTCTCCTACGAGCAGTACTTC	CASSSRDVSYEQYF
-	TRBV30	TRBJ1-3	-	TGTGCCTGGAGTGTGGGACGGGGATCACCCTCTGGAAACACCATATATTTT	CAWSVGRGSPSGNTIYF
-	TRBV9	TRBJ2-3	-	TGTGCCAGCAGCGTAGCCCCCTCGGCCGTGGGGGCAGATACGCAGTATTTT	CASSVAPSAVGADTQYF
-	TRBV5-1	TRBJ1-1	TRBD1	TGCGCCAGCAGCGCGGGACAGTTGAACACTGAAGCTTTCTTT	CASSAGQLNTEAFF
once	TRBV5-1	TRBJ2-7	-	TGCGCCAGCAGCCCCACGACAGGACTACCCGGGCAGTACTTC	CASSPTTGLPGQYF
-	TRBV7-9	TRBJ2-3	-	TGTGCCAGCAGCTTAGGGGGAGGACGCACAGATACGCAGTATTTT	CASSLGGGRTDTQYF
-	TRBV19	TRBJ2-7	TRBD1	TGTGCCAGTAGTATTGGCGGGACAGGGAGGAACGAGCAGTACTTC	CASSIGGTGRNEQYF
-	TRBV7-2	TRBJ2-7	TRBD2	TGTGCCAGCAGATCTCGGAGTGGGTTAGCGGGAGGGCTCTACAACGAGCAGTACTTC	CASRSRSGLAGGLYNEQYF
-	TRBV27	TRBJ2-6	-	TGTGCCAGCAGATTACAGGGATCTGGGGCCAACGTCCTGACTTTC	CASRLQGSGANVLTF
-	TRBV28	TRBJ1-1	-	TGTGCCAGCAGTTTAGTCCAGGGGAACACTGAAGCTTTCTTT	CASSLVQGNTEAFF
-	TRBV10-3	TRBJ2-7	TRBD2	TGTGCCATCAGCCCCTTGGGAGGGGTTCCCCACGGTGAGCAGTACTTC	CAISPLGGVPHGEQYF
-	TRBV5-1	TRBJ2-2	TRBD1	TGCGCCAGCAGCTTCGGACAGGCGAACACCGGGGAGCTGTTTTTT	CASSFGQANTGELFF
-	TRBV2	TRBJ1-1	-	TGTGCCAGCAGGGGGGCGAGACTGATGAACACTGAAGCTTTCTTT	CASRGARLMNTEAFF
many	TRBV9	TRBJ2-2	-	TGTGCCAGCAGCGGCCCGATCGGGGAGCTGTTTTTT	CASSGPIGELFF
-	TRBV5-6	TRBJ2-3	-	TGTGCCAGCAGCTTGGCGGGAGTCCCAGATACGCAGTATTTT	CASSLAGVPDTQYF
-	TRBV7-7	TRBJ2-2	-	TGTGCCAGCAGCCCGCGACAGTCGAACACCGGGGAGCTGTTTTTT	CASSPRQSNTGELFF
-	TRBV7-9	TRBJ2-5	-	TGTGCCAGCAGCTCCAGGACGCTAGAGACCCAGTACTTC	CASSSRTLETQYF
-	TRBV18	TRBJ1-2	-	TGTGCCAGCTCCCCCCCCGGGGGGACGGTAGTATTCGATGGCTACACCTTC	CASSPPGGTVVFDGYTF
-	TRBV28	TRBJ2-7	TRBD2	TGTGCCAGTAGGGGGGCTAGCGGGAGTAGAGAGCAGTACTTC	CASRGASGSREQYF
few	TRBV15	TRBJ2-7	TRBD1	TGTGCCACCAGCAGAGATTGGGGGACAGGGAACTACGAGCAGTACTTC	CATSRDWGTGNYEQYF
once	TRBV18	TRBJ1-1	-	TGTGCCAGCTCAATCGGGGAGAACACTGAAGCTTTCTTT	CASSIGENTEAFF
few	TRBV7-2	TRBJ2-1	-	TGTGCCAGCAGCTCGTTAGGTTTCCGGGGGTTAAGCTCCTACAATGAGCAGTTCTTC	CASSSLGFRGLSSYNEQFF
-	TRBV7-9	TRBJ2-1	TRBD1	TGTGCCAGCAGCGTCGGGACAGGGAATGCCAATGAGCAGTTCTTC	CASSVGTGNANEQFF
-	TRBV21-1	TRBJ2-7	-	TGTGCCAGCAGCTCGTGCCTTGAGCAGTACTTC	CASSSCLEQYF
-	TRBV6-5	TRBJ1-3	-	TGTGCCAGCAGTTCCGGGACGTCTGGAAACACCATATATTTT	CASSSGTSGNTIYF
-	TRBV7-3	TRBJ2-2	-	TGTGCCAGCAGCTTTTCGTCTGGACAAGTCACCGGGGAGCTGTTTTTT	CASSFSSGQVTGELFF
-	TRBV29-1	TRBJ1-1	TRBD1	TGCAGCGTTGGAGGCGGACAGGGGGTAGCCTGGGCCACTGAAGCTTTCTTT	CSVGGGQGVAWATEAFF
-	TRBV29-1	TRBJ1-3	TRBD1	TGCAGCGTTGATATGACAGGGTCTGGAAACACCATATATTTT	CSVDMTGSGNTIYF
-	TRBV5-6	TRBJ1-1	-	TGTGCCAGCAGCCCGCGCGGTACAGGGTGGATAGCTTTCTTT	CASSPRGTGWIAFF
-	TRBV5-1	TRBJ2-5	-	TGCGCCAGCAGCTTGGGAGCTTGGACAGACAACCAAGAGACCCAGTACTTC	CASSLGAWTDNQETQYF
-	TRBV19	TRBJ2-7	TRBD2	TGTGCCAGTAGTATTACCGGGAGGGGATACGAGCAGTACTTC	CASSITGRGYEQYF
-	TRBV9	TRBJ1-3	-	TGTGTCAGCAGCGCAGCCGGGGGGGATTCTGGAAACACCATATATTTT	CVSSAAGGDSGNTIYF